Listed here are 10 T cell receptor beta chains from one sample, sequenced in a study of control samples from healthy donors and cancer patients. Clones were sequenced by immunoSEQ multiplex PCR, and TCRdb holds only the in-frame ones, with some missing. The sample consists of over 65,000 clones, about 88% of them appearing once. The sample consisted of PBMCs. The receptors were sampled from a woman aged 45-65 years with colorectal cancer.

V usage is TRBV19 and J usage is TRBJ1-1, with TRBD1 as a possible D gene (5 bases). V was cut by 5 bases and J by 5 bases, with 18 bases left in between. The CDR3 consists of 15 residues. Per germline, CDR1 LNHDA and CDR2 SQIVND (reference sequence). CDR3 sequence: CASSPFGYGATEAFF. DNA of the CDR3: TGTGCCAGTAGTCCCTTCGGATACGGGGCTACTGAAGCTTTCTTT.

The genes are TRBV10-2 and TRBJ1-6, with 11 bases lining up with TRBD1. Germline lookup yields CDR1 WSHSY and CDR2 SAAADI. Trimming at V came to 10 bases and at J to 5 bases, leaving 4 bases not matched to a gene. The CDR3 extends over 14 amino acids. CDR3 amino acids: CATGTGGNNSPLHF. The CDR3 nucleotides read TGCGCCACGGGGACAGGGGGAAATAATTCACCCCTCCACTTT.

The gene calls are TRBV7-2 and TRBJ1-1; D uncertain. Germline-derived CDR1 and CDR2 are SGHTA and FQGNSA. Trimming removed 5 bases from V and 9 bases from J, with 16 bases in between. The CDR3 is made up of 13 amino acids. Written as DNA, the CDR3 is TGTGCCAGCAGCCTAAAGGGTAGTCCTAAAGCTTTCTTT. It encodes CASSLKGSPKAFF.

This chain joins TRBV18 and TRBJ1-4; D might be TRBD1 (5 bases). The CDR3 length is 17 residues. The V gene's germline CDR1 is KGHSH and CDR2 LQKENI. Trimming took 2 bases from V and 0 from J, leaving 13 bases between them. For the CDR3, the DNA is TGTGCCAGCTCACCAGACAGTATCCTTGCAACTAATGAAAAACTGTTTTTT. Translated: CASSPDSILATNEKLFF.

This chain connects TRBV3-1 (or the pseudogene TRBV3-2) to TRBJ2-1; no clear D. Germline V gene data show CDR1 as LGHDT and CDR2 as YNNKEL (reference sequence). The V gene lost 0 bases and the J gene lost 8 bases, with 14 bases spanning the gap. This CDR3 spans 15 amino acids. CDR3 protein: CASSQDTLLRHEQFF. CDR3 nucleotide sequence: TGTGCCAGCAGCCAAGACACTCTTCTCCGCCATGAGCAGTTCTTC.

The chain recombines TRBV30 with TRBJ2-3; D is perhaps TRBD2 (5 bases). This CDR3 is 13 amino acids long. V was trimmed by 2 bases and J by 2 bases, leaving 8 bases between them. Germline assignment: CDR1 GTSNPN and CDR2 SVGIG (reference sequence). In DNA form, the CDR3 reads TGTGCCTGGAGTCTCGGGAACACAGATACGCAGTATTTT. It translates to CAWSLGNTDTQYF. Full variable domain (remainder filled in from reference TRBV30 and TRBJ2-3): SQTIHQWPATLVQPVGSPLSLECTVEGTSNPNLYWYRQAAGRGLQLLFYSVGIGQISSEVPQNLSASRPQDRQFILSSKKLLLSDSGFYLCAWSLGNTDTQYFGPGTRLTVL.

The chain joins TRBV4-1 to TRBJ1-5, with a weak D call TRBD1 (5 bases). The CDR3 runs 16 residues. The germline gives CDR1 MGHRA, CDR2 YSYEKL. Trimming stripped 0 bases from V and 6 bases from J, with 15 bases between. The CDR3 protein is CASSQDTGGAGQPQHF. CDR3 in DNA: TGCGCCAGCAGCCAAGATACAGGAGGGGCGGGTCAGCCCCAGCATTTT.

The V and J genes are TRBV27 and TRBJ2-1; D not resolved. V lost 1 base and J 0 bases, leaving 13 bases between the germline ends. The CDR3 spans 17 residues. CDR1 MNHEY and CDR2 SMNVEV come from the germline V gene (reference sequence). The CDR3 reads CASSLWSGHRSYNEQFF. The CDR3 DNA is TGTGCCAGCAGTTTATGGTCTGGGCACCGCTCCTACAATGAGCAGTTCTTC.

The chain has TRBV9 and TRBJ2-5; a possible D gene is TRBD1 (6 bases). CDR1 and CDR2 (germline): SGDLS, YYNGEE. V lost 0 bases and J 5 bases, leaving 17 bases between the germline ends. The CDR3 has 16 amino acids. The CDR3 reads CASSVGGRQAMETQYF. The CDR3 DNA reads as TGTGCCAGCAGCGTAGGTGGAAGACAGGCTATGGAGACCCAGTACTTC.

This clone was observed once. The chain has TRBV6-2 or TRBV6-3 and TRBJ1-1; D gene uncertain. V lost 1 base and J 7 bases, leaving 4 bases between the germline ends. Per germline, CDR1 MNHEY and CDR2 SVGEGT. The CDR3 length is 11 residues. Here the CDR3 DNA reads TGTGCCAGCAGTTACTACAGTGAAGCTTTCTTT. Translating gives CASSYYSEAFF.